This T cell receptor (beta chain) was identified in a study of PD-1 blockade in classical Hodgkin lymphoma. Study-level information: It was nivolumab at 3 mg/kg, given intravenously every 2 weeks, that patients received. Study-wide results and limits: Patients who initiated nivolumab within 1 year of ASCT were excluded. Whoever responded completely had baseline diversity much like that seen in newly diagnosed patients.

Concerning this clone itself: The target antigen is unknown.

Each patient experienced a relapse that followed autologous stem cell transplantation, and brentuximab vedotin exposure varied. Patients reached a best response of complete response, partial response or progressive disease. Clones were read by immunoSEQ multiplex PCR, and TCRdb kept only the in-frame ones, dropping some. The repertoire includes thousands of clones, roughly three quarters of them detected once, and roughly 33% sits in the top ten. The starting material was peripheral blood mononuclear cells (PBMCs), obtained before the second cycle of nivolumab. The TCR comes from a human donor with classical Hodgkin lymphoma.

Here the CDR3 DNA reads TGCGCCCCCACCAGGGTAAATCAAGAGACCCAGTACTTC. As protein: CAPTRVNQETQYF. The V gene is TRBV4-3, the J gene TRBJ2-5; D possibly corresponds to TRBD1 (5 bases). V was clipped by 11 bases and J by 2 bases, with 15 bases between them. CDR1 is LGHNA and CDR2 is YSLEER in the germline V gene. The CDR3 contains 13 residues.